This is a list of T cell receptor beta chains from one sample in a study of shared clonotypes between healthy human individuals. Here immunoSEQ multiplex PCR was the method, and the copy in TCRdb shows in-frame clones only, minus some. Among over a million clones listed, roughly 96% were seen once. Sequenced: naive CD4+ T cells sorted from blood. The source is a man aged 25-40 years in good health. Each CDR3 is given with its conserved first and last residue. D genes are given only for firm matches. The size entry is marked missing in some rows and otherwise reads once, few, many or a size class.

abundance,d_gene,v_gene,j_gene,CDR3nt,CDR3aa
once,NA,TRBV10-3,TRBJ2-5,TGTGCCATCAGTGAGAGGCTAGGCGGAGAAGAGACCCAGTACTTC,CAISERLGGEETQYF
NA,TRBD1,TRBV2,TRBJ2-7,TGTGCCAGCAGGAATGACCGGGACAGAACCTACGAGCAGTACTTC,CASRNDRDRTYEQYF
NA,TRBD2,TRBV28,TRBJ2-1,TGTGCCAGCAGTACCCCACTAGCGGGGGTCTACAATGAGCAGTTCTTC,CASSTPLAGVYNEQFF
NA,NA,TRBV7-6,TRBJ1-4,TGTGCCAGCAGCTTAGCGTTAGGGAAACGCGAAAAACTGTTTTTT,CASSLALGKREKLFF
NA,NA,TRBV9,TRBJ2-5,TGTGCCAGCAGCGTCCGGGGGGCGGGGACCCAGTACTTC,CASSVRGAGTQYF
NA,NA,TRBV11-2,TRBJ1-4,TGTGCCAGCAGCTGGACAGCAACTAATGAAAAACTGTTTTTT,CASSWTATNEKLFF
NA,TRBD2,TRBV5-4,TRBJ2-5,TGTGCCAGCCTAGCGGGTGCCTCGGGGGAGACCCAGTACTTC,CASLAGASGETQYF
NA,NA,TRBV5-1,TRBJ1-5,TGCGCCAGCAGCCCTTCAGGTGTCAGCAATCAGCCCCAGCATTTT,CASSPSGVSNQPQHF
NA,NA,TRBV2,TRBJ1-3,TGTGCCAGCGTCGGGCCCAGAATCTCTGGAAACACCATATATTTT,CASVGPRISGNTIYF
NA,NA,TRBV5-1,TRBJ2-3,TGCGCCAGCAGCTTGGCCCAAAACACAGATACGCAGTATTTT,CASSLAQNTDTQYF
NA,NA,TRBV2,TRBJ1-4,TGTGCCAGCACACAGCGGGGGCAGGGGAAACTGTTTTTT,CASTQRGQGKLFF
NA,NA,TRBV11-2,TRBJ1-1,TGTGCCAGCAGCCGACGAAGAAACGGTGAAGCTTTCTTT,CASSRRRNGEAFF
NA,NA,TRBV4-3,TRBJ1-2,TGCGCCAGCAGCCAAGATATTGGGTTGGCGGGAATGGGCTACACCTTC,CASSQDIGLAGMGYTF
NA,TRBD1,TRBV4-3,TRBJ1-4,TGCGCCAGCAGCCTATACCAGGGGGCAACTAATGAAAAACTGTTTTTT,CASSLYQGATNEKLFF
NA,NA,TRBV7-6,TRBJ1-4,TGTGCCAGCAGCCGCCTCGGGACGGAGAATGAAAAACTGTTTTTT,CASSRLGTENEKLFF
NA,NA,TRBV28,TRBJ2-7,TGTGCCAGCAGTTTACTGGGGTCCATGGTCGCCTACGAGCAGTACTTC,CASSLLGSMVAYEQYF
NA,NA,TRBV7-2,TRBJ2-3,TGTGCCAGCAGCTTAGCGAAAGTAAGGCGGAGCCACGGGGCAGATACGCAGTATTTT,CASSLAKVRRSHGADTQYF
NA,TRBD1,TRBV5-4,TRBJ2-7,TGTGCCAGCAGCCGTGGGACAGACGAGCAGTACTTC,CASSRGTDEQYF
NA,NA,TRBV9,TRBJ2-7,TGTGCCAGCAGCGTAGCGGAGGGCTACTACGAGCAGTACTTC,CASSVAEGYYEQYF
NA,NA,TRBV29-1,TRBJ2-3,TGCAGCGTTGCGGACACAGATACGCAGTATTTT,CSVADTDTQYF
NA,TRBD1,TRBV6-5,TRBJ2-7,TGTGCCAGCAGCCAGGAAGCGGGACAGGGCTACGAGCAGTACTTC,CASSQEAGQGYEQYF
once,TRBD1,TRBV7-9,TRBJ2-1,TGTGCCAGCAGCTTTGGGACAGGGACCGTAGGAAAGCAGTTCTTC,CASSFGTGTVGKQFF
NA,NA,TRBV7-6,TRBJ2-2,TGTGCCAGCAACGAGCCCTTCGGAACCGGGGAGCTGTTTTTT,CASNEPFGTGELFF
NA,TRBD1,TRBV9,TRBJ2-5,TGTGCCAGCAGCGTGAAACAGGGGCTCCACCAAGAGACCCAGTACTTC,CASSVKQGLHQETQYF
NA,NA,TRBV25-1,TRBJ2-2,TGTGCCAGCAGTGTTGCAGGATATACCGGGGAGCTGTTTTTT,CASSVAGYTGELFF
NA,NA,TRBV6-5,TRBJ2-1,TGTGCCAGCAGTTTGGACGGGACCTACAATGAGCAGTTCTTC,CASSLDGTYNEQFF
NA,TRBD2,TRBV7-2,TRBJ2-5,TGTGCCAGCAGCCCAGGGACTAGCGGGAGGGGAGAGACCCAGTACTTC,CASSPGTSGRGETQYF
NA,NA,TRBV11-2,TRBJ2-2,TGTGCCAGCAGCTTAGCCGGAGCACGGAGAGCGAACACCGGGGAGCTGTTTTTT,CASSLAGARRANTGELFF
NA,TRBD1,TRBV7-7,TRBJ2-5,TGTGCTAGCAGCCGACAAGGGACAGCACAAGAGACCCAGTACTTC,CASSRQGTAQETQYF
NA,NA,TRBV7-2,TRBJ1-4,TGTGCCAGCAGCTTAAGGGGCCGTGCTAATGAAAAACTGTTTTTT,CASSLRGRANEKLFF
NA,NA,TRBV6-5,TRBJ1-4,TGTGCCAGCAGGGCGGACCGATATAATGAAAAACTGTTTTTT,CASRADRYNEKLFF
once,TRBD1,TRBV5-5,TRBJ2-5,TGTGCCAGCAGCCACTACCGGGACAGGGGGCGCCGGGGGACCCAGTACTTC,CASSHYRDRGRRGTQYF
once,TRBD1,TRBV6-6,TRBJ1-4,TGTGCCAGCAGTTACTCGAGACAGGGTAATGAAAAACTGTTTTTT,CASSYSRQGNEKLFF
NA,TRBD1,TRBV28,TRBJ1-1,TGTGCCAGCAATTATTATGGAGGCAGGGGGGTTGCTGAAGCTTTCTTT,CASNYYGGRGVAEAFF
NA,TRBD2,TRBV5-6,TRBJ2-5,TGTGCCAGCAGCCCGACTAGCGGTATACAAGAGACCCAGTACTTC,CASSPTSGIQETQYF
NA,NA,TRBV11-2,TRBJ1-1,TGTGCCAGCAGCCCCAAAGGGCCGATGGGGGCTTTGAACACTGAAGCTTTCTTT,CASSPKGPMGALNTEAFF
NA,TRBD2,TRBV7-6,TRBJ2-2,TGTGCCAGCAGTCACAGGGAGGCGGGACTAGCGGGAGATACCGGGGAGCTGTTTTTT,CASSHREAGLAGDTGELFF
NA,NA,TRBV5-4,TRBJ2-5,TGTGCCAGCAGCCTATCTGCTAGATCCCAAGAGACCCAGTACTTC,CASSLSARSQETQYF
NA,NA,TRBV28,TRBJ1-1,TGTGCCACACACTACGTTAACACTGAAGCTTTCTTT,CATHYVNTEAFF
NA,NA,TRBV18,TRBJ1-1,TGTGCCAGCTCACCACCGACACTCTGGGGGACTGAAGCTTTCTTT,CASSPPTLWGTEAFF
NA,NA,TRBV7-9,TRBJ1-3,TGTGCCAGCAGCTTAGGGCCTGGAAACACCATATATTTT,CASSLGPGNTIYF
NA,TRBD2,TRBV5-1,TRBJ2-1,TGCGCCAGCACGAGTATAGCGGGAGGGCTCGGATCCTACAATGAGCAGTTCTTC,CASTSIAGGLGSYNEQFF
few,TRBD1,TRBV2,TRBJ1-2,TGTGCCAGCAGTACAGACAGGGGTGGCTACACCTTC,CASSTDRGGYTF
NA,TRBD1,TRBV7-3,TRBJ1-1,TGTGCCAGCAGCCGAGGACAGGGGGAGGAAGCTTTCTTT,CASSRGQGEEAFF
NA,TRBD2,TRBV10-1,TRBJ2-1,TGCGCCAGCGCGAGGCTAGCGGGAGGGAGCTCCTACAATGAGCAGTTCTTC,CASARLAGGSSYNEQFF
NA,NA,TRBV30,TRBJ1-1,TGTGCCTGGAGTAGCATGGGGGCGCGTAGCACTGAAGCTTTCTTT,CAWSSMGARSTEAFF
NA,TRBD1,TRBV7-2,TRBJ2-3,TGTGCCAGCAGCCTGGGACAGGGGCCGGCAGATACGCAGTATTTT,CASSLGQGPADTQYF
NA,TRBD2,TRBV2,TRBJ2-6,TGTGCCAGCAGCCTGAGGACTAGCGGGAGGGCCCTTGGGGCCAACGTCCTGACTTTC,CASSLRTSGRALGANVLTF
NA,NA,TRBV5-4,TRBJ2-1,TGTGCCAGCAGCACCGGCGGATACAATGAGCAGTTCTTC,CASSTGGYNEQFF